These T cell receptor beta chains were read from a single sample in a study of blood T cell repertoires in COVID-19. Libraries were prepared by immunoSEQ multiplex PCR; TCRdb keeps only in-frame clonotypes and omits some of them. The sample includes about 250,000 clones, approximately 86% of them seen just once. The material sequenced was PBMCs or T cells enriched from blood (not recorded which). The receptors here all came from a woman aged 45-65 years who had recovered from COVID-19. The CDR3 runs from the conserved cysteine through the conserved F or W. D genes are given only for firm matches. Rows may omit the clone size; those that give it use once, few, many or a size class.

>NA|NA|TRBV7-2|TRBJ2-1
TGTGCCAGCAGCTTAGGTCGACAGGTGCACGTTTACAATGAGCAGTTCTTC
CASSLGRQVHVYNEQFF
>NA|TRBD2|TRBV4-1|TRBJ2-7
TGCGCCAGCAGCCAAACTAGCGGGAGTATCTACGAGCAGTACTTC
CASSQTSGSIYEQYF
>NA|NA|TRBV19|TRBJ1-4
TGTGCCAGTAGTATGGGGGGAAGAGAAGAAAAACTGTTTTTT
CASSMGGREEKLFF
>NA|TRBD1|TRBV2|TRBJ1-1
TGTGCCAGCACCAGGACAGGGAATCGCGAAGCTTTCTTT
CASTRTGNREAFF
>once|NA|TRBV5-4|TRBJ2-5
TGTGCCAGCAGCTTCGGCTGGGAAGGGGTCCAGTACTTC
CASSFGWEGVQYF
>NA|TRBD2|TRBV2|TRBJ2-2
TGTGCCAGCACACGGGAGGGGGGTACCGGGGAGCTGTTTTTT
CASTREGGTGELFF
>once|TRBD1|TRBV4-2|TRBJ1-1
TGTGCCAGCAGCCAAGGACAGGGAGCTTTCTTT
CASSQGQGAFF
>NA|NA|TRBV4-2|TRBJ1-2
TGTGCCAGCAGCCAACAAGCTGACCTAAGGATGGGGGCAAACTATGGCTACACCTTC
CASSQQADLRMGANYGYTF
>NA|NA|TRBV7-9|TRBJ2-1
TGTGCCAGCGCCCAAGGGAGAGGAAGGCCACTTGAGCAGTTCTTC
CASAQGRGRPLEQFF
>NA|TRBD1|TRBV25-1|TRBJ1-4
TGTGCCAGCAGTGACAGACAGGGGGTAGGAAAACTGTTTTTT
CASSDRQGVGKLFF